Listed below are T cell receptor beta chains from one sample, sequenced in a study of blood T cells in healthy people across ages. TCRdb re-analysed the 5' RACE reads in MiXCR, keeping a single row per CDR3 protein. The data hold 1.5 million to 2 million distinct CDR3 sequences, with 39% observed a single time. The sequencing input was blood. The receptors originated from a human donor in good health. CDR3s include the opening cysteine and the closing phenylalanine or tryptophan. D genes are given only for firm matches. Clone size is given for some rows only: seen once, a few or many times, or a class if the clone is expanded.

j_call: TRBJ1-2
v_call: TRBV4-2
d_call: -
clone_size: few
cdr3_nt: TGTGCCAGCAGCCAAGGGGAGGGAGGCTACACCTTC
cdr3_aa: CASSQGEGGYTF

j_call: TRBJ1-6
v_call: TRBV11-3
d_call: -
clone_size: few
cdr3_nt: TGTGCCAGCAGCTTAGAACTGGACAGTGATAATTCACCCCTCCACTTT
cdr3_aa: CASSLELDSDNSPLHF

j_call: TRBJ2-1
v_call: TRBV27
d_call: TRBD2
clone_size: -
cdr3_nt: TGTGCCAGCAGTAGTATGGGGGGGGGTTACAATGAGCAGTTCTTC
cdr3_aa: CASSSMGGGYNEQFF

j_call: TRBJ2-1
v_call: TRBV15
d_call: -
clone_size: -
cdr3_nt: TGTGCCACCAGCGGAATAGCAGAACGTTTCGGAAATGAGCAGTTCTTC
cdr3_aa: CATSGIAERFGNEQFF

j_call: TRBJ1-6
v_call: TRBV12-3/TRBV12-4
d_call: -
clone_size: -
cdr3_nt: TGTGCCAGCAGTTTAGGGAGTTCACCCCCCCACTTT
cdr3_aa: CASSLGSSPPHF

j_call: TRBJ1-1
v_call: TRBV12-3/TRBV12-4
d_call: -
clone_size: -
cdr3_nt: TGTGCCAGCAGTTCCGTGGGGGGGTTCGAAGCTTTCTTT
cdr3_aa: CASSSVGGFEAFF

j_call: TRBJ1-2
v_call: TRBV29-1
d_call: -
clone_size: few
cdr3_nt: TGCAGCGTTGAAGATCTTGCGTATGGCTACACCTTC
cdr3_aa: CSVEDLAYGYTF

j_call: TRBJ2-3
v_call: TRBV7-3
d_call: TRBD2
clone_size: -
cdr3_nt: TGTGCCAGCAGCTCTTCCGGGACTAGCGTAACGGCAGATACGCAGTATTTT
cdr3_aa: CASSSSGTSVTADTQYF

j_call: TRBJ2-1
v_call: TRBV12-3/TRBV12-4
d_call: -
clone_size: -
cdr3_nt: TGTGCCAGCAGAACCCGGTACAATGAGCAGTTCTTC
cdr3_aa: CASRTRYNEQFF

j_call: TRBJ1-1
v_call: TRBV28
d_call: -
clone_size: -
cdr3_nt: TGTGCCAGCAGTTTTGCTGGGACGGTGAACACTGAAGCTTTCTTT
cdr3_aa: CASSFAGTVNTEAFF

j_call: TRBJ2-7
v_call: TRBV6-2/TRBV6-3
d_call: -
clone_size: -
cdr3_nt: TGTGCCAGCAGCTTCCACACATTCTACGAGCAGTACTTC
cdr3_aa: CASSFHTFYEQYF

j_call: TRBJ1-2
v_call: TRBV6-6
d_call: TRBD1
clone_size: -
cdr3_nt: TGTGCCAGCAGTTACCCACCGGGACAGGGCCCCTATGGCTACACCTTC
cdr3_aa: CASSYPPGQGPYGYTF

j_call: TRBJ2-1
v_call: TRBV7-2
d_call: -
clone_size: many
cdr3_nt: TGTGCCAGCAGCTTAGCTCCTGGAAATGAGCAGTTCTTC
cdr3_aa: CASSLAPGNEQFF

j_call: TRBJ2-5
v_call: TRBV5-1
d_call: -
clone_size: many
cdr3_nt: TGCGCCAGCAGCTTGGACACCCGGGGGCCTTTACGGGAGACCCAGTACTTC
cdr3_aa: CASSLDTRGPLRETQYF

j_call: TRBJ1-4
v_call: TRBV27
d_call: TRBD1
clone_size: once
cdr3_nt: TGTGCCAGCAGTCGTACAGGGGGTGTAGGAGAAAAACTGTTTTTT
cdr3_aa: CASSRTGGVGEKLFF

j_call: TRBJ2-7
v_call: TRBV13
d_call: -
clone_size: -
cdr3_nt: TGTGCCAGCAGCTTCGTGGTAGAGACTAGTGGAATGTCGGGGTTTCGCCTCGAGCAGTACTTC
cdr3_aa: CASSFVVETSGMSGFRLEQYF

j_call: TRBJ2-7
v_call: TRBV29-1
d_call: -
clone_size: -
cdr3_nt: TGCAGCGTCGACGTGGGGGGAGAGGGGTACGAGCAGTACTTC
cdr3_aa: CSVDVGGEGYEQYF

j_call: TRBJ2-7
v_call: TRBV5-5
d_call: -
clone_size: few
cdr3_nt: TGTGCCAGCAGCGGGACCCCCGGGACTCAAGCCTACGAGCAGTACTTC
cdr3_aa: CASSGTPGTQAYEQYF

j_call: TRBJ1-1
v_call: TRBV28
d_call: -
clone_size: once
cdr3_nt: TGTGCCAGCAGCCGTGAACCCGGAATGAACACTGAAGCTTTCTTT
cdr3_aa: CASSREPGMNTEAFF

j_call: TRBJ2-7
v_call: TRBV6-2/TRBV6-3
d_call: -
clone_size: -
cdr3_nt: TGTGCCAGCAGTTATATGGACGGCTCCTACGAGCAGTACTTC
cdr3_aa: CASSYMDGSYEQYF

j_call: TRBJ2-5
v_call: TRBV7-2
d_call: -
clone_size: many
cdr3_nt: TGTGCCAGCACCCCCGGCAGGGGGAGGATGTACTTC
cdr3_aa: CASTPGRGRMYF

j_call: TRBJ1-5
v_call: TRBV6-6
d_call: -
clone_size: -
cdr3_nt: TGTGCCACGGATCGGGAGAGGGGCAATCAGCCCCAGCATTTT
cdr3_aa: CATDRERGNQPQHF

j_call: TRBJ2-2
v_call: TRBV12-3/TRBV12-4
d_call: -
clone_size: -
cdr3_nt: TGTGCCAGCAGTTTAATGGAAGCGAGCACCGGGGAGCTGTTTTTT
cdr3_aa: CASSLMEASTGELFF

j_call: TRBJ2-5
v_call: TRBV20-1
d_call: TRBD2
clone_size: -
cdr3_nt: TGCAGTGTCGTTACTAGCGGGGGGGCCCAAGAGACCCAGTACTTC
cdr3_aa: CSVVTSGGAQETQYF

j_call: TRBJ2-7
v_call: TRBV20-1
d_call: TRBD1
clone_size: few
cdr3_nt: TGCAGTGCTGCTGATAGGACAGGGCGGAACGAGCAGTACTTC
cdr3_aa: CSAADRTGRNEQYF

j_call: TRBJ2-4
v_call: TRBV12-3/TRBV12-4
d_call: TRBD1
clone_size: few
cdr3_nt: TGTGCCAGCAGTCCCCGACAGGGGGGAGGGAGTGAGCAGTACTTC
cdr3_aa: CASSPRQGGGSEQYF